This T cell receptor (beta chain) was identified in a study of long-term antiretroviral therapy in people with HIV. The study drew at least one pre-ART and at least two post-ART PBMC samples from every donor. Every HIV-positive participant received treatment in the United States. The study's findings and limits: Versus controls, repertoires in people with HIV had narrower CDR3 length ranges.

Concerning this clone itself: Its antigen is currently unknown.

Trimming stripped 4 bases from V and 3 bases from J, with 9 bases between. The CDR3 is made up of 13 amino acids. CDR1 is MNHNS, CDR2 SASEGT, per germline. The assay, immunoSEQ v3.0, was run at survey level. Data came from immunoSEQ multiplex PCR; TCRdb stores just in-frame clones and leaves some out. The table lists 26,000 or so clones, around 80% of them singletons. The origin of this receptor is a man between 18 and 29 years old with HIV. Sequenced here: unsorted PBMCs, sampled 1.5 years before starting antiretroviral therapy. The chain recombines TRBV6-1 with TRBJ1-1; D might be TRBD1 (5 bases). In DNA form, the CDR3 reads TGTGCCAGCAGTGTAGACAGTTACACTGAAGCTTTCTTT. Protein product: CASSVDSYTEAFF.